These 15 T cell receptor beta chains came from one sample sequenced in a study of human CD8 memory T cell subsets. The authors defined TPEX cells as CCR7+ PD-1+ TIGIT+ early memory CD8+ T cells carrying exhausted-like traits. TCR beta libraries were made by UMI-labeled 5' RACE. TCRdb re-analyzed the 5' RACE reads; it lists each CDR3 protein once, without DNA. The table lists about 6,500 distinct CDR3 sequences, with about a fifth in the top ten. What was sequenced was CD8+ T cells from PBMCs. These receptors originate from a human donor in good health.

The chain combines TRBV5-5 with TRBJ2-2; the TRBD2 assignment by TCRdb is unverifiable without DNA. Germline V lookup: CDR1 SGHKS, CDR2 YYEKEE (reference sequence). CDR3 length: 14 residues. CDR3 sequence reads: CASSFVAMSGELFF. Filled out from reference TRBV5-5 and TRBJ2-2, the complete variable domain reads DAGVTQSPTHLIKTRGQQVTLRCSPISGHKSVSWYQQVLGQGPQFIFQYYEKEERGRGNFPDRFSARQFPNYSSELNVNALLLGDSALYLCASSFVAMSGELFFGEGSRLTVL.

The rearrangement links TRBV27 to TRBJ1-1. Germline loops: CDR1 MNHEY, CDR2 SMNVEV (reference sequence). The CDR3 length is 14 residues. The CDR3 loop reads CASSSRTANTEAFF.

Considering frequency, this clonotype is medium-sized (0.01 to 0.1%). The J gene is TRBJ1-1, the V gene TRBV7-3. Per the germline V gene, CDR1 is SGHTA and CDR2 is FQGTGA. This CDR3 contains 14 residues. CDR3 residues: CASRSYGDGAEAFF.

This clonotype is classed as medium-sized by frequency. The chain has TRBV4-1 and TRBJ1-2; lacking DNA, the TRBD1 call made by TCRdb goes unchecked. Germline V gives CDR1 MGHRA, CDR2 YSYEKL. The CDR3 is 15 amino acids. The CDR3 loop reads CASSQKQGSDYGYTF.

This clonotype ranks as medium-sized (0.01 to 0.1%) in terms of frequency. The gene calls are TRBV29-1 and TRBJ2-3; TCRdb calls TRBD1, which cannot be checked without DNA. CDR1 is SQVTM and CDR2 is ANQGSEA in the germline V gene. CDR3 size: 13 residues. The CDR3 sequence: CSVGRENTDTQYF.

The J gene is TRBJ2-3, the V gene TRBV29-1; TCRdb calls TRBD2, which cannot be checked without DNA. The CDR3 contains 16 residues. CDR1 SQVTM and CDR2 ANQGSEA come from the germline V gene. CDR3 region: CSVEPTSGPSTDTQYF.

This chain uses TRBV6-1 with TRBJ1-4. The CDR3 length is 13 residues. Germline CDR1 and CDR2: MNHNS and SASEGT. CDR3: CASSEVSNEKLFF.

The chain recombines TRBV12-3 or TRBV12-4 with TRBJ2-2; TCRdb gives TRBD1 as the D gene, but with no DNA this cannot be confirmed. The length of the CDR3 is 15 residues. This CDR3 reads CASAPGQGDTGELFF.

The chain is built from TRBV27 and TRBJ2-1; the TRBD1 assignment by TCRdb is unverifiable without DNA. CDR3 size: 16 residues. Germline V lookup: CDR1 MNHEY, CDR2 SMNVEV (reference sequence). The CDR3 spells CASSSRWQGANNEQFF.

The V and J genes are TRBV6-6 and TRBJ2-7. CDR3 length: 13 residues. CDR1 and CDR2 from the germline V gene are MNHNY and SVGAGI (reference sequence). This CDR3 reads CASSPVKTYEQYF.

The CDR3 loop is CSVDNRERPDTQYF. V and J are TRBV29-1 and TRBJ2-3; no DNA is available, so the TRBD1 call from TCRdb remains unchecked. The CDR3 is made up of 14 amino acids. Germline V CDR1 and CDR2: SQVTM, ANQGSEA.

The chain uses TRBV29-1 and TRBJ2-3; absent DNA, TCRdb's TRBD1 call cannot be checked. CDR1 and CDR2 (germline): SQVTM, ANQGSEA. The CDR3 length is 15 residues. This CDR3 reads CSVEWDRGSTDTQYF.

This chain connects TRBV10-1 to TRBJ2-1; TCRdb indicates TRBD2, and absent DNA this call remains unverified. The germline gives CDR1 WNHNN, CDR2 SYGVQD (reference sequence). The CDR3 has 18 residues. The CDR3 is CASSVNRLAGGPGHEQFF.

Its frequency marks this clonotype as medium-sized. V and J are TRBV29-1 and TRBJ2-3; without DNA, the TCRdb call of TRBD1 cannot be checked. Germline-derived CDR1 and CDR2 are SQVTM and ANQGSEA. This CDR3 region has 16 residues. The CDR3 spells CSVEPTTGNSADTQYF.

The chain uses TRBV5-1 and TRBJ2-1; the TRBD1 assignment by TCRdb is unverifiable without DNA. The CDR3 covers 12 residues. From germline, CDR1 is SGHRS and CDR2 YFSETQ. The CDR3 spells CASSPWGTEQFF.